The 9 T cell receptor beta chains reported below all come from one sample, sequenced in a study of CD8 T cells in ankylosing spondylitis. TCRdb re-called the 5' RACE reads through MiXCR, storing one row per CDR3 protein. Of over 600,000 distinct CDR3 sequences in the sample, 15% to 20% were seen once. These receptors are not linked to any known antigen. General study findings and limits: Several highly homologous variants made up a TCR beta motif, and this motif appeared characteristic of ankylosing spondylitis blood.

The source material was blood, either unsorted or a sorted T cell fraction (not recorded which). The source is a male donor with ankylosing spondylitis.

This rearrangement joins TRBV6-2 or TRBV6-3 to TRBJ2-1; 11 nucleotides match TRBD2. The CDR3 spans 15 residues. V gave up 8 bases and J gave up 4 bases; unmatched junction bases: 7. Looked up from germline, CDR1 is MNHEY and CDR2 is SVGEGT. DNA for the CDR3: TGTGCCAGCGGAGGGAGACTAGCGGGATACAATGAGCAGTTCTTC. The encoded protein is CASGGRLAGYNEQFF.

This clonotype came up a few times. CDR3 sequence reads: CASRYRDPYNYGYTF. CDR3 in DNA: TGTGCCAGCAGGTACCGGGACCCCTATAACTATGGCTACACCTTC. The rearrangement uses TRBV28 and TRBJ1-2; tentatively, D is TRBD1 (5 bases). CDR3 length equals 15 residues. Germline V lookup: CDR1 MDHEN, CDR2 SYDVKM. Deletions cut 6 bases from V and 1 base from J, with 15 bases between.

The chain recombines TRBV4-1 with TRBJ2-1, with D possibly being TRBD1 or TRBD2 (5 bases each). Germline lookup yields CDR1 MGHRA and CDR2 YSYEKL. This CDR3 contains 10 residues. Trimming took off 6 bases at V and 10 bases at J, with 7 bases between the two ends. The CDR3 is CASRGPEQFF. The CDR3 DNA reads TGCGCCAGCAGGGGACCAGAGCAGTTCTTC.

This clonotype was found a few times. The chain combines TRBV25-1 with TRBJ2-5; D ambiguous. This CDR3 comprises 14 residues. Germline V lookup: CDR1 MGHDK, CDR2 SYGVNS. Trimming pared 6 bases from V and 2 bases from J, leaving 13 bases between. In DNA form, the CDR3 reads TGTGCCAGCAGCTTACCCGGCGCTCAAGAGACCCAGTACTTC. Translation gives CASSLPGAQETQYF.

The J gene is TRBJ2-5, the V gene TRBV21-1; the D call in the table, TRBD1, was not verified against the DNA. TRBV21-1 is a listed pseudogene. The CDR3 contains 16 residues. CDR3 sequence reads: CASQLPGGAPEETQYF. The CDR3 coding sequence is TGTGCCAGTCAACTACCGGGGGGGGCCCCGGAAGAGACCCAGTACTTC.

This sequence joins TRBV5-1 and TRBJ2-3; D is unclear. The CDR3 consists of 13 residues. V was cut by 3 bases and J by 3 bases, with 8 bases left in between. Germline V gives CDR1 SGHRS, CDR2 YFSETQ. CDR3 residues: CASSSMWTDTQYF. CDR3 in DNA: TGCGCCAGCAGCTCAATGTGGACAGATACGCAGTATTTT.

There are a few counts of this clonotype. The J gene is TRBJ2-5, the V gene TRBV12-3 or TRBV12-4; 13 bases agree with TRBD2. V lost 6 bases, J lost 3 bases, and 13 bases stayed unmatched. The length of the CDR3 is 18 residues. CDR3 nucleotide sequence: TGTGCCAGCAGCGCCCCTGCACTAGCGGGAGGGACTGAAGAGACCCAGTACTTC. Protein: CASSAPALAGGTEETQYF.

Only a few counts were recorded for this clonotype. The chain uses TRBV9 and TRBJ1-2; D remains ambiguous. Trimming took off 0 bases at V and 3 bases at J, with 12 bases between the two ends. This CDR3 spans 15 amino acids. Germline CDR1 SGDLS, CDR2 YYNGEE. The CDR3: CASSVAEGFYYGYTF. The CDR3 DNA follows: TGTGCCAGCAGCGTAGCTGAGGGATTTTACTATGGCTACACCTTC.

This clonotype was observed a handful of times. The genes are TRBV12-3 or TRBV12-4 and TRBJ2-1; D remains unclear. Between the trimmed V and J ends, which lost 3 bases and 8 bases, there was a span of 8 bases. CDR3 length: 12 amino acids. The CDR3 nucleotides read TGTGCCAGCAGTTTTCTGGTGGATGAGCAGTTCTTC. Translation gives CASSFLVDEQFF.